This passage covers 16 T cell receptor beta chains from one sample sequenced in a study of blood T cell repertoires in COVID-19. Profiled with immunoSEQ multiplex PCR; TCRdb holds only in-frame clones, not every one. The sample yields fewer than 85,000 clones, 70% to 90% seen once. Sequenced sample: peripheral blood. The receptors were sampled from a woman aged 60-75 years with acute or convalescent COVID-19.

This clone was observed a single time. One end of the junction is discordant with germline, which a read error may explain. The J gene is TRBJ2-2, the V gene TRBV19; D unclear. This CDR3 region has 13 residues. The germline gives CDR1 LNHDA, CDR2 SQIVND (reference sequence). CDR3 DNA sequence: TGTGCCAGTAGTATCGGTCCCACCCGGGAGCTGTTTTTT. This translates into CASSIGPTRELFF.

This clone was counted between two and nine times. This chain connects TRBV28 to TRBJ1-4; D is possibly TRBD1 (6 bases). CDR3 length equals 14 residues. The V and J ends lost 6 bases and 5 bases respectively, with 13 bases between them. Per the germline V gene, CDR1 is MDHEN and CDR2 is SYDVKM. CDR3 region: CASSQGQSNEKLFF. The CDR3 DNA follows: TGTGCCAGCAGCCAAGGACAGTCAAATGAAAAACTGTTTTTT.

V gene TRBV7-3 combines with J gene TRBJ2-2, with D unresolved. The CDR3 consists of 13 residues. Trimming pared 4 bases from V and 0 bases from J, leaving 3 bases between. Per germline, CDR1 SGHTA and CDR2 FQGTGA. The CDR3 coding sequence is TGTGCCAGCAGCTCATCGAACACCGGGGAGCTGTTTTTT. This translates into CASSSSNTGELFF. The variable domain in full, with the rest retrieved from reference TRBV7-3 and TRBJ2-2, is GAGVSQTPSNKVTEKGKYVELRCDPISGHTALYWYRQSLGQGPEFLIYFQGTGAADDSGLPNDRFFAVRPEGSVSTLKIQRTERGDSAVYLCASSSSNTGELFFGEGSRLTVL.

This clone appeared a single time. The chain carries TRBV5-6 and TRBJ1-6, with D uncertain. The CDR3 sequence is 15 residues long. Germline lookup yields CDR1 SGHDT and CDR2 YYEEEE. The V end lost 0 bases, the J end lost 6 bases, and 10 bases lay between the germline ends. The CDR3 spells CASSLGAYLNSPLHF. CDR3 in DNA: TGTGCCAGCAGCTTGGGCGCCTACCTTAATTCACCCCTCCACTTT. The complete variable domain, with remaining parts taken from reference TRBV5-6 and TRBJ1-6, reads DAGVTQSPTHLIKTRGQQVTLRCSPKSGHDTVSWYQQALGQGPQFIFQYYEEEERQRGNFPDRFSGHQFPNYSSELNVNALLLGDSALYLCASSLGAYLNSPLHFGNGTRLTVT.

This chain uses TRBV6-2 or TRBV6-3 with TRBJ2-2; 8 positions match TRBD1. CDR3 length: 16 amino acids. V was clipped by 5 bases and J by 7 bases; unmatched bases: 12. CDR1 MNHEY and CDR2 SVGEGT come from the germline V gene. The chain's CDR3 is CASSRPPGQANGELFF. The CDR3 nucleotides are TGTGCCAGCAGTAGACCCCCGGGACAGGCCAACGGGGAGCTGTTTTTT.

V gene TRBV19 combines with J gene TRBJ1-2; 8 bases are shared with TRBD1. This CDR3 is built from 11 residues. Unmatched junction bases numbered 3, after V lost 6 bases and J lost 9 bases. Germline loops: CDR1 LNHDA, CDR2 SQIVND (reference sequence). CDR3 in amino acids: CASRTGESYTF. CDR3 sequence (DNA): TGTGCCAGTAGGACAGGGGAGAGCTACACCTTC.

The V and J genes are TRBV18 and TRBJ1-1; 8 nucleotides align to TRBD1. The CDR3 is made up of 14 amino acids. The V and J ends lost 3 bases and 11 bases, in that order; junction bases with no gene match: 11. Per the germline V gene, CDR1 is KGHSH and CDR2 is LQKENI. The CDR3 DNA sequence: TGTGCCAGCTCACCGCTACCCGGGACAGGAAGGGCTTTCTTT. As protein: CASSPLPGTGRAFF.

The CDR3 DNA reads as TGTGCCAGCAGCCCGCTAGGACAGGGGAAGGCCTACAATGAGCAGTTCTTC. Residues: CASSPLGQGKAYNEQFF. The V gene is TRBV3-1 (or the pseudogene TRBV3-2), the J gene TRBJ2-1; 9 nucleotides line up with TRBD1. The CDR3 is 17 residues long. V shed 4 bases and J 2 bases; nucleotides not matched to a gene: 9. Germline lookup yields CDR1 LGHDT and CDR2 YNNKEL (reference sequence).

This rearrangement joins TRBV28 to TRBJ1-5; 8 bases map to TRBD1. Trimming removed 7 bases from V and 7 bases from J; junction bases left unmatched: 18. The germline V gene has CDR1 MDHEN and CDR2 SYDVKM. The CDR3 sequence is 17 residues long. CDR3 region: CASKGSGGQGAQQPQHF. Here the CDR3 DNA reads TGTGCCAGCAAGGGGTCGGGAGGTCAGGGGGCACAACAGCCCCAGCATTTT.

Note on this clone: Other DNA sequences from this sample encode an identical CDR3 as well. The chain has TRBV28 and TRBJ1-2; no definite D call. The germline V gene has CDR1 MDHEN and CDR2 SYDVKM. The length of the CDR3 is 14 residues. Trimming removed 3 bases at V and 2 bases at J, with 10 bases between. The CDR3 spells CASSFPGGNYGYTF. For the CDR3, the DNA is TGTGCCAGCAGTTTCCCCGGCGGGAACTATGGCTACACCTTC.

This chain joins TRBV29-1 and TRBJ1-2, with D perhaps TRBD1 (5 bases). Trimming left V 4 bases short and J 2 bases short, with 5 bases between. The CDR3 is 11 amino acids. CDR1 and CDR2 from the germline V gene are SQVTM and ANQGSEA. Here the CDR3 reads CSVGQNYGYTF. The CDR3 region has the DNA TGCAGCGTTGGACAGAACTATGGCTACACCTTC. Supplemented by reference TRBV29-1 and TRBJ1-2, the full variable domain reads SAVISQKPSRDICQRGTSLTIQCQVDSQVTMMFWYRQQPGQSLTLIATANQGSEATYESGFVIDKFPISRPNLTFSTLTVSNMSPEDSSIYLCSVGQNYGYTFGSGTRLTVV.

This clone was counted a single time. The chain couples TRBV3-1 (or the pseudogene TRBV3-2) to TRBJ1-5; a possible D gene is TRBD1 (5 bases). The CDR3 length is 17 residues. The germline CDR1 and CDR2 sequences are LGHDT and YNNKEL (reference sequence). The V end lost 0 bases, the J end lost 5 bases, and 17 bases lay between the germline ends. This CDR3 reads CASSQDLIGGRDQPQHF. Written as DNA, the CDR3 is TGTGCCAGCAGCCAAGATCTAATTGGGGGGAGGGATCAGCCCCAGCATTTT.

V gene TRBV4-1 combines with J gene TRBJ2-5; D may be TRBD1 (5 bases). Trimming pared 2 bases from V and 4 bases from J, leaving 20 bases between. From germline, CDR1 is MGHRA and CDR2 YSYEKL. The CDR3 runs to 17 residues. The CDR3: CASSQIPHSQGSETQYF. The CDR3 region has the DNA TGCGCCAGCAGCCAAATCCCCCACAGTCAGGGATCAGAGACCCAGTACTTC.

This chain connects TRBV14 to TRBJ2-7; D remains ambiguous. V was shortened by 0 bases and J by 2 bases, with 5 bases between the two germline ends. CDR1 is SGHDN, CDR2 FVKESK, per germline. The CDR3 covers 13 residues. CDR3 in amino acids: CASSQEHPYEQYF. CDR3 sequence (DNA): TGTGCCAGCAGCCAAGAACACCCCTACGAGCAGTACTTC.

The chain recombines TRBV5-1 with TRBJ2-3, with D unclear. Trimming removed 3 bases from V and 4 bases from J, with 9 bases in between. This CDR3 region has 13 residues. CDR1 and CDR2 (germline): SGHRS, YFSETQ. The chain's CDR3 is CASSSQVADTQYF. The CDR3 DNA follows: TGCGCCAGCAGCTCCCAGGTGGCAGATACGCAGTATTTT.

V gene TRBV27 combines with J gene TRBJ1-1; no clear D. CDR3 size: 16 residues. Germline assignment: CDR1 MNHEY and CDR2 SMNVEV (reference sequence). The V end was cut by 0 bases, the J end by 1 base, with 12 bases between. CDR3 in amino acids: CASSLSSFRGNTEAFF. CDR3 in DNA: TGTGCCAGCAGTTTATCGAGCTTTCGGGGGAACACTGAAGCTTTCTTT.